One and the same sample provided the 22 T cell receptor beta chains below, sequenced in a study of cytomegalovirus exposure and HLA in healthy donors. The PCR made use of 60 Vbeta and 13 Jbeta primers. TCRdb's table, derived via immunoSEQ multiplex PCR, lists solely in-frame clones and lacks some. In the table there are under 200,000 clones, about 78% of which are singletons. Material: PBMCs. Every receptor here comes from a man in his forties in good health and CMV-seronegative.

This chain uses TRBV10-3 with TRBJ2-3, with 9 nucleotides matching TRBD2. The J segment lost 3 bases and the V segment lost 10 bases, leaving 11 bases of the junction unmatched. The CDR3 length is 15 residues. CDR1 is ENHRY, CDR2 SYGVKD, per germline. CDR3 protein: CATTRGGAGTDTQYF. The CDR3 DNA reads as TGTGCCACGACACGCGGGGGGGCGGGAACAGATACGCAGTATTTT.

The chain links TRBV5-1 to TRBJ1-1, with TRBD1 matching over 7 bases. The CDR3 runs 14 residues. The V gene's germline CDR1 is SGHRS and CDR2 YFSETQ. After removal of 4 bases from V and 2 bases from J, the junction contained 5 bases not matched to a gene. The CDR3 loop is CASSPGQENTEAFF. The CDR3 bases are TGCGCCAGCAGCCCCGGACAGGAAAACACTGAAGCTTTCTTT.

This clone has just a few counts. This chain links TRBV29-1 with TRBJ2-5, with 8 bases that match TRBD1. V trimming: 7 bases; J trimming: 3 bases; junction bases outside the gene matches: 7. The germline V gene encodes CDR1 SQVTM and CDR2 ANQGSEA. The CDR3 has 13 amino acids. The CDR3 reads CSARQGPKETQYF. The CDR3 coding sequence is TGCAGCGCGAGACAGGGGCCTAAAGAGACCCAGTACTTC.

The CDR3 here is CASSLVPASGVEQYF. DNA of the CDR3: TGCGCCAGCAGCTTGGTCCCGGCTAGCGGGGTGGAGCAGTACTTC. This rearrangement joins TRBV5-1 to TRBJ2-7, with 9 bases identical to TRBD2. This CDR3 has 15 residues. Losses at the gene ends were 0 bases for V and 7 bases for J; bases not matched to a gene: 8. Germline CDR1 SGHRS, CDR2 YFSETQ.

The J gene is TRBJ2-1, the V gene TRBV7-7; tentatively, D is TRBD1 (6 bases). This CDR3 spans 15 amino acids. V was shortened by 2 bases and J by 0 bases, with 8 bases between the two germline ends. Germline lookup yields CDR1 SSHAT and CDR2 FNYEAQ (reference sequence). The CDR3 nucleotides read TGTGCCAGCAGCTTAACAGGGAGCTCCTACAATGAGCAGTTCTTC. Translating it yields CASSLTGSSYNEQFF.

This clone was seen a few times. The chain joins TRBV9 to TRBJ1-3; no clear D. CDR3 size: 13 residues. CDR1 is SGDLS and CDR2 is YYNGEE in the germline V gene. The V and J ends lost 5 bases and 4 bases respectively, with 10 bases between them. CDR3 protein: CASSLGRGNTIYF. CDR3 DNA: TGTGCCAGCAGTCTTGGGAGGGGAAACACCATATATTTT.

This chain joins TRBV5-1 and TRBJ1-5; no firm D call. CDR1 and CDR2 from the germline V gene are SGHRS and YFSETQ. The CDR3 covers 14 residues. Trimming left V 4 bases short and J 2 bases short, with 10 bases between. The CDR3 protein is CASSPLGGNQPQHF. CDR3 bases: TGCGCCAGCAGCCCCCTCGGGGGCAATCAGCCCCAGCATTTT. Supplemented by reference TRBV5-1 and TRBJ1-5, the full variable domain reads KAGVTQTPRYLIKTRGQQVTLSCSPISGHRSVSWYQQTPGQGLQFLFEYFSETQRNKGNFPGRFSGRQFSNSRSEMNVSTLELGDSALYLCASSPLGGNQPQHFGDGTRLSIL.

The chain carries TRBV11-2 and TRBJ2-6; 7 positions match TRBD1. The germline gives CDR1 SGHAT, CDR2 FQNNGV. The V and J ends lost 5 bases and 2 bases, in that order; junction bases with no gene match: 3. The CDR3 has 15 amino acids. This chain's CDR3 is CASSQGVAGANVLTF. In DNA, the CDR3 is TGTGCCAGCAGCCAGGGGGTAGCTGGGGCCAACGTCCTGACTTTC.

This clone was seen once. This chain joins TRBV29-1 and TRBJ1-1; D is undetermined. The CDR3 is 15 residues long. From germline, CDR1 is SQVTM and CDR2 ANQGSEA. Trimming removed 3 bases from V and 6 bases from J, with 20 bases in between. CDR3 nucleotides: TGCAGCGTTGACGGAGGCACCCTGGCAATCCCTGAAGCTTTCTTT. Amino acids: CSVDGGTLAIPEAFF.

As regards this clone: Since the CDR3 does not end with the conserved phenylalanine or tryptophan, this likely comes from a read error. This chain connects TRBV7-9 to TRBJ1-1; D gene unclear. V gave up 5 bases and J gave up 6 bases, with 10 bases separating them. Germline CDR1 SEHNR, CDR2 FQNEAQ (reference sequence). The CDR3 contains 12 residues. Here the CDR3 reads CASSPQPPEAFS. The DNA of the CDR3 is TGTGCCAGCAGCCCTCAACCCCCTGAAGCTTTCTCT.

The chain employs TRBV7-9 and TRBJ1-6; 7 bases fit TRBD1. Trimming cost V 6 bases and J 10 bases; bases outside gene matches: 9. The germline V gene has CDR1 SEHNR and CDR2 FQNEAQ (reference sequence). The CDR3 is 14 residues long. The CDR3 here is CASRTGTEESPLHF. CDR3 in DNA: TGTGCCAGCAGAACCGGGACAGAGGAGTCACCCCTCCACTTT.

The chain couples TRBV7-2 to TRBJ2-5; tentative D call: TRBD2 (5 bases). The J call may be incorrect, as the DNA end agrees better with TRBJ2-7. The V gene's germline CDR1 is SGHTA and CDR2 FQGNSA. This CDR3 spans 15 amino acids. CDR3 residues: CASSPRTGPNYEQYF. The CDR3, as DNA: TGTGCCAGCAGCCCCCGGACTGGGCCCAACTACGAGCAGTACTTC.

The genes are TRBV7-2 and TRBJ2-6, with no clear D. Germline assignment: CDR1 SGHTA and CDR2 FQGNSA. Trimming left V 4 bases short and J 0 bases short, with 7 bases between. The CDR3 loop spans 15 amino acids. The CDR3 DNA reads as TGTGCCAGCAGCTCTAGTTACTCTGGGGCCAACGTCCTGACTTTC. This sequence encodes CASSSSYSGANVLTF. The whole variable domain, remainder taken from reference TRBV7-2 and TRBJ2-6, is GAGVSQSPSNKVTEKGKDVELRCDPISGHTALYWYRQSLGQGLEFLIYFQGNSAPDKSGLPSDRFSAERTGGSVSTLTIQRTQQEDSAVYLCASSSSYSGANVLTFGAGSRLTVL.

This clone was seen a single time. V is TRBV6-5 and J is TRBJ2-7, with D maybe TRBD2 (5 bases). CDR1 and CDR2 from the germline V gene are MNHEY and SVGAGI. This CDR3 has 15 amino acids. Deletions cut 4 bases from V and 5 bases from J, with 18 bases between. The CDR3 DNA reads TGTGCCAGCAGTTCGCTTCTAGCTTTTTCGGACGAGCAGTACTTC. Amino acid sequence: CASSSLLAFSDEQYF.

This rearrangement joins TRBV4-3 to TRBJ2-7; TRBD2 agrees at 10 bases. The V and J ends lost 0 bases and 3 bases, in that order; junction bases with no gene match: 2. CDR1 is LGHNA, CDR2 YSLEER, per germline. The CDR3 contains 15 residues. The CDR3 region is CASSQDGLADYEQYF. The CDR3 coding sequence is TGCGCCAGCAGCCAAGATGGACTAGCGGACTACGAGCAGTACTTC.

The gene calls are TRBV7-2 and TRBJ2-5, with a tentative D call TRBD2 (5 bases). From germline, CDR1 is SGHTA and CDR2 FQGNSA. Deletions cut 3 bases from V and 6 bases from J, with 11 bases between. The CDR3 totals 13 residues. Here the CDR3 DNA reads TGTGCCAGCAGCTTTGAGAGGGCGAAGACCCAGTACTTC. Protein product: CASSFERAKTQYF.

The genes are TRBV4-1 and TRBJ1-5, with no clear D. Per germline, CDR1 MGHRA and CDR2 YSYEKL. Trimming shortened V by 1 base and J by 9 bases, and 13 bases separated the two germline ends. The length of the CDR3 is 14 residues. The CDR3: CASSQGGVLLPQHF. The CDR3 DNA follows: TGCGCCAGCAGCCAAGGTGGAGTCCTCTTGCCCCAGCATTTT.

About this clone: Other DNA sequences in the same sample also yield this CDR3. This CDR3 reads CASSYRGNTEAFF. The CDR3 DNA reads TGTGCCAGCAGTTACCGGGGGAACACTGAAGCTTTCTTT. This chain links TRBV6-5 with TRBJ1-1; D is undetermined. CDR1 is MNHEY and CDR2 is SVGAGI in the germline V gene. With 2 bases removed from V and 1 base from J, the gap between germline ends came to 5 bases. The CDR3 is 13 amino acids.

V gene TRBV5-1 combines with J gene TRBJ1-2, with 9 bases aligning to TRBD1. V lost 0 bases to trimming and J lost 4 bases; unmatched junction nucleotides: 10. The CDR3 is 17 amino acids. The germline CDR1 and CDR2 sequences are SGHRS and YFSETQ. CDR3 sequence (DNA): TGCGCCAGCAGCTTGGCCTACGGGACAGGGAGTACCTATGGCTACACCTTC. Protein: CASSLAYGTGSTYGYTF. Full variable domain (rest looked up from reference TRBV5-1 and TRBJ1-2): KAGVTQTPRYLIKTRGQQVTLSCSPISGHRSVSWYQQTPGQGLQFLFEYFSETQRNKGNFPGRFSGRQFSNSRSEMNVSTLELGDSALYLCASSLAYGTGSTYGYTFGSGTRLTVV.

The chain recombines TRBV10-3 with TRBJ1-5; 7 bases align to TRBD1. Trimming at V came to 4 bases and at J to 0 bases, leaving 9 bases not matched to a gene. From germline, CDR1 is ENHRY and CDR2 SYGVKD. The CDR3 loop spans 17 amino acids. CDR3: CAISGGQQSNSNQPQHF. Written as DNA, the CDR3 is TGTGCCATCAGTGGGGGACAGCAAAGTAATAGCAATCAGCCCCAGCATTTT.

The CDR3 DNA reads TGCGCCAGCAGCTACAACAATGAGCAGTTCTTC. Translated, it gives CASSYNNEQFF. The chain carries TRBV5-1 and TRBJ2-1; D not certain. Trimming left V 3 bases short and J 5 bases short, with 3 bases between. The CDR3 loop spans 11 amino acids. CDR1 and CDR2 (germline): SGHRS, YFSETQ.

The chain links TRBV7-9 to TRBJ1-1; D is ambiguous. The CDR3 extends over 14 amino acids. From germline, CDR1 is SEHNR and CDR2 FQNEAQ (reference sequence). Trimming took off 5 bases at V and 10 bases at J, with 20 bases between the two ends. The CDR3 DNA reads as TGTGCCAGCAGCGAAAGCCCCTCCTTGGGCCTAGCTTTCTTT. Its protein is CASSESPSLGLAFF.